This T cell receptor beta chain was recovered during a study of blood T cells in healthy people across ages. Isolated PBMCs totaled at least 7 million in each sample. Per individual sample, total RNA of at least 5 micrograms was extracted. Combining a sample-barcoded 5' primer with a J-beta primer mix, a second PCR ran for 7 to 11 cycles. TCRdb reprocessed the 5' RACE reads with MiXCR, giving one entry per CDR3 protein. The sample comprises about 900,000 distinct CDR3 sequences, approximately 59% of which are singletons, and about 27% rests with the top ten. The CDR3 contains 16 residues. The germline V gene has CDR1 SQVTM and CDR2 ANQGSEA. The V end was cut by 4 bases, the J end by 0 bases, with 16 bases between.

This receptor was identified in a man under 40 in good health. V and J are TRBV29-1 and TRBJ2-4; D possibly corresponds to TRBD1 (6 bases). The sample comprised blood. The DNA of the CDR3 is TGCAGCGTTGTACAGGGCATAAACCTAGCCAAAAACATTCAGTACTTC. Translated, it gives CSVVQGINLAKNIQYF.